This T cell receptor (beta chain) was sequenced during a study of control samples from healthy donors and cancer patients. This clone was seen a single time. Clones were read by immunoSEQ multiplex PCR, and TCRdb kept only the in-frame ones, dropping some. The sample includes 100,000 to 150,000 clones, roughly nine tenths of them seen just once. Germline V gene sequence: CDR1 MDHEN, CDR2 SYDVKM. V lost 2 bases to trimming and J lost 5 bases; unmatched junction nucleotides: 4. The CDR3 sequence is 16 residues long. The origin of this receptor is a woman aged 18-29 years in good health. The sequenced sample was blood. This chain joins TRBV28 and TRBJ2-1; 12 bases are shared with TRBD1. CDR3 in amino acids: CASSLLGTGGNNEQFF. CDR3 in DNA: TGTGCCAGCAGTTTACTTGGGACAGGGGGCAACAATGAGCAGTTCTTC.